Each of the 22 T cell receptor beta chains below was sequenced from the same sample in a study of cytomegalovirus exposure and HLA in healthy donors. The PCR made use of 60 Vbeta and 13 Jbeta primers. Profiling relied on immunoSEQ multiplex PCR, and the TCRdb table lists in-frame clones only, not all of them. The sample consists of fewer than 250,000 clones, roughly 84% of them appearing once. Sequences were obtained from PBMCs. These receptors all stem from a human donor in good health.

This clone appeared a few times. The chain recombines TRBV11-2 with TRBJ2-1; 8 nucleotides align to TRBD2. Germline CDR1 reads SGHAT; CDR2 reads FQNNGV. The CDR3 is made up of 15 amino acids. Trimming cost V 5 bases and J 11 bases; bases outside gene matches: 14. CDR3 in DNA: TGTGCCAGCAGCCCCGCCGGGACTAGTCGCACTCAGCAGTTCTTC. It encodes CASSPAGTSRTQQFF.

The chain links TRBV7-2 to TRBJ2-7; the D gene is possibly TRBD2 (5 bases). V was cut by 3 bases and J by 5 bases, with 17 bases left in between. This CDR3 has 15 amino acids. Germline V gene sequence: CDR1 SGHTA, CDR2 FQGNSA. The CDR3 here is CASSLVASDGNEQYF. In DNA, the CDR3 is TGTGCCAGCAGCTTGGTAGCGAGCGACGGAAACGAGCAGTACTTC.

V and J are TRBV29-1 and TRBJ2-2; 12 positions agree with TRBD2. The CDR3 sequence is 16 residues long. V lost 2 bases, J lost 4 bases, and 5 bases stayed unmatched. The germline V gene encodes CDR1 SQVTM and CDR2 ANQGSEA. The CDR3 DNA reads TGCAGCGTTGAAAGGACTAGCGGGATCCCCACCGGGGAGCTGTTTTTT. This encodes CSVERTSGIPTGELFF.

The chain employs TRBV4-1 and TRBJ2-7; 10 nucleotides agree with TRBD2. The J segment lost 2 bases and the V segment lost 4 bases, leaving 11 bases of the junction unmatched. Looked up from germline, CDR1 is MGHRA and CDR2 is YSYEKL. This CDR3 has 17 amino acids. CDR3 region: CASSPNALAGVAYEQYF. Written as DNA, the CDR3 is TGCGCCAGCAGCCCAAACGCTCTAGCGGGAGTCGCCTACGAGCAGTACTTC.

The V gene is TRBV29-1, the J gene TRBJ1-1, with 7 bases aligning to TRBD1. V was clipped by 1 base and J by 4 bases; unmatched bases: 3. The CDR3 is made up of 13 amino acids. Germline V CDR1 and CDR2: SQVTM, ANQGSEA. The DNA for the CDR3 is TGCAGCGTTGAAGCTCAGGGGGTCACTGAAGCTTTCTTT. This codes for CSVEAQGVTEAFF.

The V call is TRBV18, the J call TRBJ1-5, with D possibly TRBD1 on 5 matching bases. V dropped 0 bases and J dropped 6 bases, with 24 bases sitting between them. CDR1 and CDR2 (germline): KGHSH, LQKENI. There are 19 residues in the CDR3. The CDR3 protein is CASSPPAGMSSSKSQPQHF. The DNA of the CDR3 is TGTGCCAGCTCACCACCGGCAGGGATGAGCTCCAGCAAAAGTCAGCCCCAGCATTTT.

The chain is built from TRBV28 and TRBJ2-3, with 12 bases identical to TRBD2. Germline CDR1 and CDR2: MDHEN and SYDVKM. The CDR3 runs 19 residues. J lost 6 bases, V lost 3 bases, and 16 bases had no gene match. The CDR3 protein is CASSFLLMPSGRAGDTQYF. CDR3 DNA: TGTGCCAGCAGTTTTCTTTTGATGCCTAGCGGGAGGGCAGGGGATACGCAGTATTTT.

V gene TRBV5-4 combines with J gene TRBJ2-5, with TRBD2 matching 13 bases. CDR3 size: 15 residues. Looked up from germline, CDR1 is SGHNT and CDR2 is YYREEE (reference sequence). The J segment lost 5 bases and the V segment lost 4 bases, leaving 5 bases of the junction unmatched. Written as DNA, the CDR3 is TGTGCCAGCAGCACCCGGACTAGCGGGAGCGAGACCCAGTACTTC. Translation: CASSTRTSGSETQYF.

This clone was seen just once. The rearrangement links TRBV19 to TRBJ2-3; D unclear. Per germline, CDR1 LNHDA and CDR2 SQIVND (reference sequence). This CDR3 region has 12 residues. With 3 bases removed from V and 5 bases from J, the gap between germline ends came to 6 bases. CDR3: CASSINRDTQYF. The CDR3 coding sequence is TGTGCCAGTAGTATTAATCGAGATACGCAGTATTTT.

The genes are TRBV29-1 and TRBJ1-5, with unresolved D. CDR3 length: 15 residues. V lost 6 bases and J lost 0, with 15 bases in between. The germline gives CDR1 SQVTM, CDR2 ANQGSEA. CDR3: CSVKLGGYSNQPQHF. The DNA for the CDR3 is TGCAGCGTCAAGCTGGGCGGGTATAGCAATCAGCCCCAGCATTTT.

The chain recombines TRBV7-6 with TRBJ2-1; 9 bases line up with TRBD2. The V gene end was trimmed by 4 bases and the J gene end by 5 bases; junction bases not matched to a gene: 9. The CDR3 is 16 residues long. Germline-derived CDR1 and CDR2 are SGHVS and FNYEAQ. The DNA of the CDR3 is TGTGCCAGCAGCTCGGCGATTAGCGGGAGACACAATGAGCAGTTCTTC. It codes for CASSSAISGRHNEQFF.

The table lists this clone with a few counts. The CDR3 spells CASSTDRSSVNTIYF. CDR3 coding DNA: TGTGCCAGCAGCACCGACAGATCTAGCGTAAACACCATATATTTT. V is TRBV5-4 and J is TRBJ1-3; perhaps TRBD1 as D (5 bases). Germline V gene data show CDR1 as SGHNT and CDR2 as YYREEE (reference sequence). Trimming cost V 4 bases and J 6 bases, with 17 bases left between them. The CDR3 totals 15 residues. Using reference TRBV5-4 and TRBJ1-3 for the parts outside the CDR3, the full variable domain is ETGVTQSPTHLIKTRGQQVTLRCSSQSGHNTVSWYQQALGQGPQFIFQYYREEENGRGNFPPRFSGLQFPNYSSELNVNALELDDSALYLCASSTDRSSVNTIYFGEGSWLTVV.

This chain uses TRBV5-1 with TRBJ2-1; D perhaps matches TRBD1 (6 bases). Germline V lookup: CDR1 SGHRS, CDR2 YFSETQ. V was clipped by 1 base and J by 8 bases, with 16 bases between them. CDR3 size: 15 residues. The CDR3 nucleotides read TGCGCCAGCAGCTTGTCAACCCAGGGGACGGATGAGCAGTTCTTC. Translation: CASSLSTQGTDEQFF.

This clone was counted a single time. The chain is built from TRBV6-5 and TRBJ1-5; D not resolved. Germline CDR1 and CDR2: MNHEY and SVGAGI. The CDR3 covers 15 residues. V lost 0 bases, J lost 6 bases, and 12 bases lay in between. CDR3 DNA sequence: TGTGCCAGCAGTTACTCAGGCCAGGCAGGTCAGCCCCAGCATTTT. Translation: CASSYSGQAGQPQHF.

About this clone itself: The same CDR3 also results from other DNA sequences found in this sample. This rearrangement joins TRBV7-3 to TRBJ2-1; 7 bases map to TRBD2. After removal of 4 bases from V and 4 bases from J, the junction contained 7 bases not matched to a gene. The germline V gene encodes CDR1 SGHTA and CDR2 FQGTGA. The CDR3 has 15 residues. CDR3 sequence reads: CASSSGGGGYNEQFF. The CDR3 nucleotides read TGTGCCAGCAGCTCGGGGGGAGGTGGGTACAATGAGCAGTTCTTC.

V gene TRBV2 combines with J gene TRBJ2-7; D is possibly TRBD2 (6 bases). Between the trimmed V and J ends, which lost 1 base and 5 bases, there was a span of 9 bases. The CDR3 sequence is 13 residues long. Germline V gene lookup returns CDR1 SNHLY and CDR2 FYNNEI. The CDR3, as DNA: TGTGCCAGCAGTGAAGTACTAGCCCACGAGCAGTACTTC. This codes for CASSEVLAHEQYF. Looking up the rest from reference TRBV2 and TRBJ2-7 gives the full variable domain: EPEVTQTPSHQVTQMGQEVILRCVPISNHLYFYWYRQILGQKVEFLVSFYNNEISEKSEIFDDQFSVERPDGSNFTLKIRSTKLEDSAMYFCASSEVLAHEQYFGPGTRLTVT.

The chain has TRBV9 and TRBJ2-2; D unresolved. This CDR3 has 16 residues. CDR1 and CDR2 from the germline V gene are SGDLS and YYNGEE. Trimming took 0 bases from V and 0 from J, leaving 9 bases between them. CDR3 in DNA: TGTGCCAGCAGCGTAGGTCCGGGTACGAACACCGGGGAGCTGTTTTTT. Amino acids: CASSVGPGTNTGELFF.

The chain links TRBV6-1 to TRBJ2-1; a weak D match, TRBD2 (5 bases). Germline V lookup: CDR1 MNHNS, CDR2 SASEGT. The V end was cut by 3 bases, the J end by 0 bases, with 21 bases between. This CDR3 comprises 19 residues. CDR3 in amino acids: CASSESFRLYLSSYNEQFF. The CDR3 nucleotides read TGTGCCAGCAGTGAGTCGTTTAGACTATACCTTAGCTCCTACAATGAGCAGTTCTTC.

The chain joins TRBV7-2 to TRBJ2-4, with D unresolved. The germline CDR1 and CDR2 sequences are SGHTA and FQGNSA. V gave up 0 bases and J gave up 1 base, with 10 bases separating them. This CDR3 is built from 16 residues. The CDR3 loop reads CASSLATVSAKNIQYF. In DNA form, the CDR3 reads TGTGCCAGCAGCTTAGCAACTGTGAGTGCCAAAAACATTCAGTACTTC.

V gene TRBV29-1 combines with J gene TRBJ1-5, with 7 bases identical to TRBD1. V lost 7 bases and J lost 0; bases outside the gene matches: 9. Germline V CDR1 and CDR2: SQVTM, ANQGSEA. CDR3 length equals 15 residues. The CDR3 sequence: CSATTGANSNQPQHF. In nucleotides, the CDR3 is TGCAGCGCGACAACAGGGGCCAATAGCAATCAGCCCCAGCATTTT.

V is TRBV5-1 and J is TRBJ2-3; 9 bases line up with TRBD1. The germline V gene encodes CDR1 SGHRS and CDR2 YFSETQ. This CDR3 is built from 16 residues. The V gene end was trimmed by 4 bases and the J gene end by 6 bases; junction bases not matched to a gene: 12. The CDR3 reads CASSLGWDRDLDTQYF. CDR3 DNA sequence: TGCGCCAGCAGCCTGGGCTGGGACAGGGATTTGGATACGCAGTATTTT.

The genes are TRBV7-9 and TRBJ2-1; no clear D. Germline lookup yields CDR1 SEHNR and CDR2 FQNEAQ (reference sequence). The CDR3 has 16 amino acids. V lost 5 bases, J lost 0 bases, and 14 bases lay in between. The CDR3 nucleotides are TGTGCCAGCAGCCCCATCTGGTCTAGCTCCTACAATGAGCAGTTCTTC. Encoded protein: CASSPIWSSSYNEQFF.